The 5 T cell receptor beta chains presented below share a single source sample, sequenced in a study of regulatory T cells in long-lasting Graves disease. This sample's time point: newly diagnosed GD, antithyroid drugs for less than 3 months. PBMC-extracted RNA yielded the TCR library. According to the study, TCR beta libraries were built with iRepertoire HTBI primers and CDR3-region Arm-PCR. TCRdb independently ran MiXCR on the multiplex PCR reads; one entry per CDR3 protein. The table lists about 430,000 distinct CDR3 sequences, 15% of them singletons, with approximately 7.8% in the top ten. These data were also filed under a second study, of T cells in Graves' hyperthyroidism and ophthalmopathy.

Sequences were derived from peripheral blood mononuclear cells (PBMCs), sampled at new diagnosis, from a patient treated with antithyroid drugs. These receptors were obtained from a woman in her forties with Graves disease.

The rearrangement links TRBV11-2 to TRBJ1-1, with D possibly TRBD1 on 6 matching bases. CDR1 is SGHAT and CDR2 is FQNNGV in the germline V gene. The CDR3 spans 13 residues. V gave up 5 bases and J gave up 7 bases, with 14 bases separating them. The CDR3 is CASSPPGAGEAFF. The CDR3, as DNA: TGTGCCAGCAGCCCCCCGGGGGCTGGTGAAGCTTTCTTT.

The rearrangement uses TRBV7-9 and TRBJ2-5; tentative D call: TRBD2 (6 bases). The germline gives CDR1 SEHNR, CDR2 FQNEAQ (reference sequence). The V end lost 0 bases, the J end lost 1 base, and 9 bases lay between the germline ends. The CDR3 has 15 residues. CDR3 in DNA: TGTGCCAGCAGCTTAGCGCGGGAACCCCAAGAGACCCAGTACTTC. It specifies CASSLAREPQETQYF.

This clonotype was recorded many times. The chain uses TRBV10-3 and TRBJ2-7; 10 bases line up with TRBD2. The ends lost 4 bases at V and 5 bases at J; junction bases unmatched: 8. The CDR3 extends over 15 amino acids. Germline V gene lookup returns CDR1 ENHRY and CDR2 SYGVKD. CDR3 sequence (DNA): TGTGCCATCAGTGCCCCCGGGACTAGCGAGGACGAGCAGTACTTC. It is translated as CAISAPGTSEDEQYF.

The chain recombines TRBV27 with TRBJ1-4; D possibly corresponds to TRBD1 (5 bases). CDR1 is MNHEY, CDR2 SMNVEV, per germline (reference sequence). Trimming stripped 8 bases from V and 6 bases from J, with 16 bases between. This CDR3 has 14 residues. The CDR3 DNA follows: TGTGCCAGCCGGCTTTGGGGGGAGGATGAAAAACTGTTTTTT. Translating it yields CASRLWGEDEKLFF.

V usage is TRBV7-3 and J usage is TRBJ2-1; TRBD2 is a possible D gene (5 bases). This CDR3 contains 14 residues. Germline V gives CDR1 SGHTA, CDR2 FQGTGA. With 6 bases removed from V and 5 bases from J, the gap between germline ends came to 14 bases. CDR3 DNA sequence: TGTGCCAGCAGTACTGGGCTAGCCCACAATGAGCAGTTCTTC. Protein: CASSTGLAHNEQFF.